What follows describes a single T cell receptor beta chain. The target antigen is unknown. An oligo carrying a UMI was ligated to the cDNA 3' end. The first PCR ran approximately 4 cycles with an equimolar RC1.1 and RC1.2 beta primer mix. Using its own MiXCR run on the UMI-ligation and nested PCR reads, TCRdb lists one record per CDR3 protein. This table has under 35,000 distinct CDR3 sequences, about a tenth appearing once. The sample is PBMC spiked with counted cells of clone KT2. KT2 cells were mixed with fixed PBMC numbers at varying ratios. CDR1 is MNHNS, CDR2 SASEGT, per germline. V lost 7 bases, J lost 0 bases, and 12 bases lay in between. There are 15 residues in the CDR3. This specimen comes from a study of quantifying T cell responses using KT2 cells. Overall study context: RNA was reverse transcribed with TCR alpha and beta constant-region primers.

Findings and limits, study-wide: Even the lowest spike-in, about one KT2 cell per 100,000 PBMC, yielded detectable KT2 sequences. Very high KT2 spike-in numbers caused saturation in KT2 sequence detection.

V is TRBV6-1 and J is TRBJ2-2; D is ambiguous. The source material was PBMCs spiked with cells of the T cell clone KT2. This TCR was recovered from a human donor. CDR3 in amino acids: CASNAALANTGELFF. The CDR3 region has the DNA TGTGCCAGCAACGCCGCCCTCGCGAACACCGGGGAGCTGTTTTTT.